One sample yielded the 6 T cell receptor beta chains listed below, sequenced in a study of blood T cells in healthy people across ages. A sample-barcoded 5' primer and a J-beta primer mix were used in a second PCR of roughly 6 to 11 cycles. MiXCR was run by TCRdb on the 5' RACE reads, yielding one entry per CDR3 protein. The table has hundreds of thousands of distinct CDR3 sequences, under 25% seen once. The material sequenced was blood. The receptors derive from a man in his 70s in good health.

This clonotype showed up just a few times. The V call is TRBV6-1, the J call TRBJ1-4; 8 nucleotides match TRBD1. The CDR3 is made up of 13 amino acids. V gave up 10 bases and J gave up 4 bases; unmatched junction bases: 5. The germline CDR1 and CDR2 sequences are MNHNS and SASEGT. DNA of the CDR3: TGTGCCACCGGACAGGGAAATAATGAAAAACTGTTTTTT. It translates to CATGQGNNEKLFF.

This clonotype showed up just a few times. The rearrangement joins TRBV6-2 or TRBV6-3 to TRBJ1-1; D ambiguous. The germline CDR1 and CDR2 sequences are MNHEY and SVGEGT. V was cut by 4 bases and J by 0 bases, with 12 bases left in between. The CDR3 is made up of 15 amino acids. CDR3 bases: TGTGCCAGCAGTTCTGACGGGATGATGAACACTGAAGCTTTCTTT. This encodes CASSSDGMMNTEAFF.

This clonotype turned up a few times. The J gene is TRBJ1-2, the V gene TRBV3-1, with D possibly matching TRBD1 (5 bases). V lost 2 bases to trimming and J lost 3 bases, with 10 bases between them. This CDR3 has 14 residues. Germline lookup yields CDR1 LGHDT and CDR2 YNNKEL (reference sequence). CDR3: CASSQWGSYYGYTF. CDR3 nucleotide sequence: TGTGCCAGCAGCCAATGGGGGAGCTACTATGGCTACACCTTC. The full variable domain, its missing parts supplied by reference TRBV3-1 and TRBJ1-2, is DTAVSQTPKYLVTQMGNDKSIKCEQNLGHDTMYWYKQDSKKFLKIMFSYNNKELIINETVPNRFSPKSPDKAHLNLHINSLELGDSAVYFCASSQWGSYYGYTFGSGTRLTVV.

This clonotype occurred a few times. This sequence joins TRBV20-1 and TRBJ2-7; D is uncertain. Germline-derived CDR1 and CDR2 are DFQATT and SNEGSKA (reference sequence). The CDR3 length is 14 residues. With 1 base removed from V and 1 base from J, the gap between germline ends came to 11 bases. The CDR3 reads CSARAGSSSYEQYF. CDR3 nucleotide sequence: TGCAGTGCTAGAGCTGGCTCCTCTTCCTACGAGCAGTACTTC.

This clonotype has ten or more counts. The chain employs TRBV28 and TRBJ2-5, with D hard to call. CDR3 size: 11 residues. Deletions cut 6 bases from V and 3 bases from J, with 5 bases between. Germline CDR1 MDHEN, CDR2 SYDVKM. CDR3 loop: CASRQEETQYF. In nucleotides, the CDR3 is TGTGCCAGCAGACAAGAAGAGACCCAGTACTTC.

This clonotype is a singleton in its sample. The chain employs TRBV6-5 and TRBJ2-7; either TRBD1 or TRBD2 may supply D (6 bases each). V was trimmed by 0 bases and J by 4 bases, leaving 19 bases between them. Per germline, CDR1 MNHEY and CDR2 SVGAGI. CDR3 length: 17 residues. The CDR3 DNA follows: TGTGCCAGCAGTTACTCGAATCCCGGGGGACAAAATTACGAGCAGTACTTC. Amino acid sequence: CASSYSNPGGQNYEQYF.